This is a list of T cell receptor beta chains from one sample in a study of T cell responses to AZD1222 COVID-19 vaccine. Libraries were prepared by immunoSEQ multiplex PCR; TCRdb keeps only in-frame clonotypes and omits some of them. The sample consists of more than 70,000 clones, around 90% of them appearing once. This material consisted of peripheral blood, taken on day 0 of MenACWY control vaccination. All receptors derive from an adult in good health. The conserved cysteine and the conserved F or W are not part of the CDR3 here. Fields, in order: V gene, CDR3 protein.

TRBV18 ASSRQREGANTGELF
TRBV5-1 ASSLDKYEQY
TRBV5-4 ASSSAGGAVEQY
TRBV27 ASSLNQDRGNQPQH
TRBV19 ASSPRGDRGTGELF
TRBV27 ASSLKDRVGTEAF
TRBV5-4 ASSLGQAGNTIY
TRBV5-1 ASRSAGGIDTQY
TRBV5-1 ASSLAGGGGNTIY
TRBV27 ASSFTWDTRFEKLF
TRBV19 ASSMLRGSGANVLT
TRBV11-2 ASSSTGTQPQH
TRBV30 AWKQVPGYGYT
TRBV7-2 ASSLDRGSPEAF
TRBV3-1/TRBV3-2 ASSQGTALSYEQY
TRBV7-3 ASSLLGTSTDTQY
TRBV6-6 ASSPGQGSGNQPQH
TRBV7-9 ASSLGQGAFGELF
TRBV5-1 ASSLAGWGGGYT
TRBV9 ASSSRQGPDNEQF
TRBV3-1/TRBV3-2 ASSRGSGTIDEQF
TRBV19 ASRPTGGSGNTIY